This TCR beta chain appears in the sequencing data of a study of blood T cell repertoires in COVID-19. Study-wide context: Nucleic acid was either cDNA or gDNA, and it came from T cells, B-cell-depleted T cells, or PBMCs.

Original methodology: For nucleated cells, counts were estimated from reference gene primer amplification. Here immunoSEQ multiplex PCR was the method, and the copy in TCRdb shows in-frame clones only, minus some. That table furnishes V, J and clone size, whereas the DNA furnished D and trimming. The sample includes tens of thousands of clones, 75% of them seen just once. This CDR3 is built from 14 residues. Germline assignment: CDR1 SQVTM and CDR2 ANQGSEA. Trimming took 3 bases from V and 3 from J; bases not matched to a gene: 6. This chain connects TRBV29-1 to TRBJ1-1, with 8 bases lining up with TRBD1. The clonotype originates from a man between 65 and 80 years old with acute or convalescent COVID-19. Sequencing input: peripheral blood. The CDR3 sequence is CSVETGAGYTEAFF. CDR3 DNA: TGCAGCGTTGAGACAGGGGCCGGTTACACTGAAGCTTTCTTT.